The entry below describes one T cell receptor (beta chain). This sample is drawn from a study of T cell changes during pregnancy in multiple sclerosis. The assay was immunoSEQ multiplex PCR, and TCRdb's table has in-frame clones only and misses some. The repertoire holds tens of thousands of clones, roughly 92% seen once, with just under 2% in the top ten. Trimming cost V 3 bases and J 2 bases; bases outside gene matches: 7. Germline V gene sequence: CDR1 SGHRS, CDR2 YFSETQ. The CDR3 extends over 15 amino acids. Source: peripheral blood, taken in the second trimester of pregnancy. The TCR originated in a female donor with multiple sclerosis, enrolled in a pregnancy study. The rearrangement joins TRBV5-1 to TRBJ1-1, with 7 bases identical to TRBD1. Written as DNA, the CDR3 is TGCGCCAGCAGCTCAGGGACAGACCTCAACACTGAAGCTTTCTTT. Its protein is CASSSGTDLNTEAFF.